Listed below are T cell receptor beta chains from one sample, sequenced in a study of PD-1 blockade in mismatch repair-deficient tumors. These receptors lack a known antigen. Only in-frame clones appear in the TCRdb table, and some are missing; sequencing was by immunoSEQ multiplex PCR. The sample lists about 9,200 clones, approximately 86% seen once, with 22% in the top ten. The sequences come from cells cultured in vitro, collected from a patient treated with pembrolizumab. Every receptor here comes from an adult with mismatch repair-deficient cancer. The CDR3 runs from the conserved cysteine through the conserved F or W. The order of the fields is V gene, CDR3 protein.

V gene: TRBV30; CDR3 protein: CAWSVPKTGGAGYGYTF
V gene: TRBV7-9; CDR3 protein: CASSREGGTNEKLFF
V gene: TRBV7-2; CDR3 protein: CASSLNRWTEAFF
V gene: TRBV29-1; CDR3 protein: CSGLDPYGYTF
V gene: TRBV18; CDR3 protein: CASSRGLAGEVEQYF
V gene: TRBV29-1; CDR3 protein: CSVEYRQETQYF
V gene: TRBV10-2; CDR3 protein: CAKGQGLASEQFF
V gene: TRBV7-8; CDR3 protein: CASSLERGFPEAFF
V gene: TRBV27; CDR3 protein: CASRPDIAGSYEQYF
V gene: TRBV6-5; CDR3 protein: CASSPRQRSFYEQYF
V gene: TRBV11-1; CDR3 protein: CASSSYGGGTVDEQFF
V gene: TRBV27; CDR3 protein: CASSGLAGMPSEQYF
V gene: TRBV4-2; CDR3 protein: CASSLGNTEAFF
V gene: TRBV29-1; CDR3 protein: CSAQLAGGNNEQFF
V gene: TRBV5-4; CDR3 protein: CASSTPSGSYEQYF
V gene: TRBV19; CDR3 protein: CASSIAGDKNTEAFF
V gene: TRBV28; CDR3 protein: CASSQRAGSYEQYF
V gene: TRBV19; CDR3 protein: CASTRAANYGYTF
V gene: TRBV7-3; CDR3 protein: CASSPGTSGYNEQFF
V gene: TRBV28; CDR3 protein: CASSPSGTGGLGYTF
V gene: TRBV4-1; CDR3 protein: CASSQGLESYEQYF
V gene: TRBV11-3; CDR3 protein: CASSLAPKTGIYEQYF
V gene: TRBV4-2; CDR3 protein: CASSPAGGPGEETQYF
V gene: TRBV28; CDR3 protein: CASRGTANTEAFF
V gene: TRBV9; CDR3 protein: CASSPLGGEQYF
V gene: TRBV19; CDR3 protein: CASSTGVSSYNEQFF
V gene: TRBV2; CDR3 protein: CASSVWGQEQFF
V gene: TRBV6-6; CDR3 protein: CASSYPAGTIEKLFF
V gene: TRBV6-4; CDR3 protein: CASSDSGEVAGRKFF
V gene: TRBV9; CDR3 protein: CASSVSGGIEQYF
V gene: TRBV5-1; CDR3 protein: CASSMNRGQGYEQYF
V gene: TRBV14; CDR3 protein: CASSPQRQAANTGELFF
V gene: TRBV19; CDR3 protein: CASSKGGPSTDTQYF
V gene: TRBV7-2; CDR3 protein: CASSTTSGSSYNEQFF
V gene: TRBV21-1; CDR3 protein: CASGGPRLRGYTF
V gene: TRBV6-5; CDR3 protein: CASRLDRETYEQYF
V gene: TRBV5-6; CDR3 protein: CASTHAGGTYTGELFF